A selection of T cell receptor beta chains follows, all from one sample in a study of blood T cell repertoires in COVID-19. The method was immunoSEQ multiplex PCR; TCRdb's version includes in-frame clones alone and lacks a portion of them. The sample records fewer than 130,000 clones, 80% to 90% being singletons. The sequenced material came from peripheral blood. The receptors stem from an elderly woman with acute or convalescent COVID-19. Each CDR3 is given with its conserved first and last residue. D genes are given only for firm matches. Clone size, where shown, is once, few, many, or a class for clones that have expanded.

TRBJ1-2	TRBD1	TRBV12-3/TRBV12-4	NA	TGTGCCAGCAGTTTACAGGGGGCTTATGGCTACACCTTC	CASSLQGAYGYTF
TRBJ2-5	NA	TRBV19	NA	TGTGCCAGTAGTCCCGGACTGAGACAAGAGACCCAGTACTTC	CASSPGLRQETQYF
TRBJ1-1	NA	TRBV4-3	NA	TGCGCCAGCAGCCAAGAGGCAGGTTGGAACACTGAAGCTTTCTTT	CASSQEAGWNTEAFF
TRBJ2-7	TRBD2	TRBV4-3	NA	TGCGCCAGCAGCCCCGGGGTAGCGGGGGAGTCCTACGAGCAGTACTTC	CASSPGVAGESYEQYF
TRBJ2-7	NA	TRBV6-5	NA	TGTGCCAGCCATTCTTCACTGACTGTCACCTACGAGCAGTACTTC	CASHSSLTVTYEQYF
TRBJ2-7	NA	TRBV24-1	NA	TGTGCCACCAGTGAAGGGGGTGTTTACGAGCAGTACTTC	CATSEGGVYEQYF
TRBJ1-1	NA	TRBV11-2	NA	TGTGCCAGCAGCTTAAGGGGAAACACTGAAGCTTTCTTT	CASSLRGNTEAFF
TRBJ1-5	NA	TRBV29-1	NA	TGCAGCGTTCGGACAGAGAGCAATCAGCCCCAGCATTTT	CSVRTESNQPQHF
TRBJ2-2	NA	TRBV2	once	TGTGCCAGCAGTGAACACAGGAACACCGGGGAGCTGTTTTTT	CASSEHRNTGELFF
TRBJ1-2	NA	TRBV30	NA	TGTGCCTGGTTCAGTCACAGGGTCAACTATGGCTACACCTTC	CAWFSHRVNYGYTF
TRBJ2-1	NA	TRBV29-1	NA	TGCAGCGTTACCGGACAGAGCTCCTACAATGAGCAGTTCTTC	CSVTGQSSYNEQFF
TRBJ2-2	NA	TRBV5-1	NA	TGCGCCAGCAGCCCCGGGTTCACCGGGGAGCTGTTTTTT	CASSPGFTGELFF
TRBJ1-6	TRBD1	TRBV30	NA	TGTGCCTGGAGGTGGGACAGGGTATTTTCACCCCTCCACTTT	CAWRWDRVFSPLHF
TRBJ2-1	TRBD2	TRBV7-3	once	TGTGCCAGCAGCCTAGCGGGGGGCACCTACAATGAGCAGTTCTTC	CASSLAGGTYNEQFF
TRBJ2-7	NA	TRBV10-3	once	TGTGCCACCTACAGGGACCACCCGCCCTACGAGCAGTACTTC	CATYRDHPPYEQYF
TRBJ2-1	NA	TRBV11-3	NA	TGTGCCAGCAGCCGGGCAGGGGATAGATGGGATGAGCAGTTCTTC	CASSRAGDRWDEQFF
TRBJ2-2	NA	TRBV10-1	few	TGCGCCAGCAGTGAACTCCCGTCCACCGGGGAGCTGTTTTTT	CASSELPSTGELFF
TRBJ1-2	NA	TRBV10-3	NA	TGTGCCATCAGTCCCGCAGGGACTAACTATGGCTACACCTTC	CAISPAGTNYGYTF
TRBJ1-1	NA	TRBV12-3/TRBV12-4	NA	TGTGCCAGCAGTTTAGCCAGTCACACTGAAGCTTTCTTT	CASSLASHTEAFF
TRBJ2-7	TRBD1	TRBV2	NA	TGTGCCAGCAGCCGGGACAGGGCCTACGAGCAGTACTTC	CASSRDRAYEQYF
TRBJ2-7	TRBD1	TRBV7-8	NA	TGTGCCAGCAGCTTAATAGGGACAGCTTTCGTCGAGCAGTACTTC	CASSLIGTAFVEQYF
TRBJ1-6	TRBD1	TRBV3-1/TRBV3-2	NA	TGTGCCAGCAGCCAATTTCCCGGACAGGGGAATTCACCCCTCCACTTT	CASSQFPGQGNSPLHF
TRBJ1-5	NA	TRBV7-2	NA	TGTGCCAGCAGCTTTCAGACAGGCCTTTATCAGCCCCAGCATTTT	CASSFQTGLYQPQHF
TRBJ2-7	NA	TRBV5-6	NA	TGTGCCAGCAGCTGGGAGGAGTACGAGCAGTACTTC	CASSWEEYEQYF
TRBJ2-3	NA	TRBV3-1/TRBV3-2	NA	TGTGCCAGCAGCCGGGACATACAAACGCGGGGCACAGATACGCAGTATTTT	CASSRDIQTRGTDTQYF
TRBJ2-1	NA	TRBV19	NA	TGTGCCAGTAGTCTAGACTCTCCCAATGAGCAGTTCTTC	CASSLDSPNEQFF
TRBJ2-7	TRBD2	TRBV3-1/TRBV3-2	NA	TGTGCCAGCAGCCAGTTGACTAGCGGATCGTACGAGCAGTACTTC	CASSQLTSGSYEQYF
TRBJ2-7	NA	TRBV29-1	NA	TGCAGCGTCTCGAGGGGGACCTACGAGCAGTACTTC	CSVSRGTYEQYF
TRBJ2-3	TRBD2	TRBV6-5	NA	TGTGCCAGCAATCTAGCGGGGGAGGCCTATACGCAGTATTTT	CASNLAGEAYTQYF
TRBJ1-4	TRBD1	TRBV2	NA	TGTGCCAGCAGTGGTGTCTCAGGGGGCAAAGGTGAAAAACTGTTTTTT	CASSGVSGGKGEKLFF
TRBJ1-3	NA	TRBV3-1/TRBV3-2	NA	TGTGCCAGCAGCCAAGGGGAGCGGGGAAACACCATATATTTT	CASSQGERGNTIYF
TRBJ2-3	TRBD2	TRBV10-3	NA	TGTGCCGCCACTAGCGGGGGAAAAGAGGCAGATACGCAGTATTTT	CAATSGGKEADTQYF
TRBJ1-1	TRBD1	TRBV11-2	NA	TGTGCCAGCAGCTTAACACAGGGGGACACTGAAGCTTTCTTT	CASSLTQGDTEAFF
TRBJ2-2	NA	TRBV5-4	NA	TGTGCCAGCGGCCCCAGGGGCGGGGAGCTGTTTTTT	CASGPRGGELFF
TRBJ1-6	NA	TRBV11-2	NA	TGTGCCAGCAGCTTATTCGGGTTAGGAGCACCCCTCCACTTT	CASSLFGLGAPLHF
TRBJ1-2	NA	TRBV5-6	NA	TGTGCCAGCAGCCGGGAACCGCTTAACTATGGCTACACCTTC	CASSREPLNYGYTF
TRBJ2-3	TRBD1	TRBV24-1	NA	TGTGCCACCAGTCCCCAGACAGGGCCAGATACGCAGTATTTT	CATSPQTGPDTQYF
TRBJ2-3	NA	TRBV7-9	NA	TGTGCCAGCATCCGGACAGCTAGCACAGATACGCAGTATTTT	CASIRTASTDTQYF